This T cell receptor beta chain was observed in a study of blood T cell repertoires in COVID-19. For the study at large: Donors in the United States, Italy and Spain gave samples during acute or convalescent COVID-19. Sources were T cells, B-cell-depleted T cells, or PBMCs; the material itself was cDNA or gDNA.

Germline assignment: CDR1 KGHSH and CDR2 LQKENI. V gave up 2 bases and J gave up 2 bases, with 6 bases separating them. CDR3 size: 14 residues. Under the authors' procedure: Using reference gene primer amplification, nucleated cell counts were estimated. The protocol was immunoSEQ multiplex PCR, while the TCRdb copy is restricted to in-frame clones and leaves out a portion. V, J and clone size were drawn from that table, and D and trimming were deduced from the DNA. The sample lists fewer than 300,000 clones, 82% seen once, with under 3.5% in the top ten. Remarks on this clone: Other DNA variants within this sample encode the same CDR3.

This sequence was found in a woman younger than 35 with acute or convalescent COVID-19. The chain joins TRBV18 to TRBJ2-2, with no clear D. The sample consisted of peripheral blood. CDR3 DNA: TGTGCCAGCTCACCAGGGCTCAACACCGGGGAGCTGTTTTTT. It translates to CASSPGLNTGELFF.